The clone carrying this T cell receptor (beta chain) appeared a few times. The ends lost 4 bases at V and 5 bases at J; junction bases unmatched: 3. Germline V gene sequence: CDR1 LNHDA, CDR2 SQIVND (reference sequence). CDR3 length: 14 amino acids. Per the study methods: Estimated nucleated cell counts came from reference gene primer amplification. Repertoires were generated with immunoSEQ multiplex PCR, while TCRdb's copy carries only in-frame clones and drops some. V and J calls and clone size are those listed in that table; D and trimming were worked out from the DNA. This table has 170,000 or so clones, around 84% appearing once. This sample was taken from a study of blood T cell repertoires in COVID-19. Study information: Acute-phase and convalescent COVID-19 samples originated in the United States, Italy and Spain. Sources were T cells, B-cell-depleted T cells, or PBMCs; the material itself was cDNA or gDNA.

The chain couples TRBV19 to TRBJ2-3; 10 positions match TRBD2. The sample taken for sequencing was peripheral blood. The clonotype comes from a man aged 40-55 years with active or convalescent COVID-19. CDR3 nucleotide sequence: TGTGCCAGTAGTAAAGCGGGGGGGCGAGATACGCAGTATTTT. Encoded protein: CASSKAGGRDTQYF.